These T cell receptor beta chains were read from a single sample in a study of blood T cell repertoires in COVID-19. Sequencing was performed with immunoSEQ multiplex PCR; in TCRdb, only in-frame clones are kept and a portion is missing. This sample has around 160,000 clones; roughly 90% occur once, and the top ten carry 2.3%. Sequencing used peripheral blood. These TCRs come from a human donor in a cohort sampled during active COVID-19. CDR3s include the opening cysteine and the closing phenylalanine or tryptophan. The D gene is left open where the match is weak. Clone size, where shown, is once, few, many, or a class for clones that have expanded.

size	D	V	J	CDR3	DNA
-	-	TRBV9	TRBJ1-1	CASSPAPDTEAFF	TGTGCCAGCAGCCCCGCCCCAGACACTGAAGCTTTCTTT
few	-	TRBV4-1	TRBJ2-2	CASSRSGGGDTGELFF	TGCGCCAGCAGCCGTAGTGGAGGGGGCGACACCGGGGAGCTGTTTTTT
-	TRBD1	TRBV19	TRBJ1-5	CASSIGPTGGNQPQHF	TGTGCCAGTAGTATAGGCCCGACAGGGGGCAATCAGCCCCAGCATTTT
-	-	TRBV19	TRBJ1-2	CASSTTVNYGYTF	TGTGCCAGTAGTACAACAGTGAACTATGGCTACACCTTC
-	-	TRBV7-3	TRBJ1-1	CASSLRGNTEAFF	TGTGCCAGCAGCTTACGGGGGAACACTGAAGCTTTCTTT
-	-	TRBV7-9	TRBJ2-3	CASSTSTPSARSTDTQYF	TGTGCCAGCAGCACCTCCACCCCTAGCGCACGTAGCACAGATACGCAGTATTTT
-	-	TRBV12-3/TRBV12-4	TRBJ2-7	CASSFRRRYEQYF	TGTGCCAGCAGTTTCAGGCGGAGGTACGAGCAGTACTTC
-	-	TRBV4-2	TRBJ2-2	CATRRGGADTGELFF	TGTGCCACTCGACGTGGGGGGGCCGACACCGGGGAGCTGTTTTTT
-	-	TRBV28	TRBJ1-1	CASSLQGEAFF	TGTGCCAGCAGTTTACAGGGTGAAGCTTTCTTT
-	-	TRBV19	TRBJ2-1	CASSTAPAGFNEQFF	TGTGCCAGTAGCACGGCCCCCGCAGGGTTCAATGAGCAGTTCTTC
once	-	TRBV5-5	TRBJ2-1	CASSWTDYNEQFF	TGTGCCAGCAGCTGGACTGACTACAATGAGCAGTTCTTC
-	TRBD2	TRBV5-4	TRBJ2-1	CASSLGLAGVSPYNEQFF	TGTGCCAGCAGCTTAGGACTAGCGGGAGTCTCGCCCTACAATGAGCAGTTCTTC
-	-	TRBV2	TRBJ2-7	CASSEKPYEQYF	TGTGCCAGCAGTGAGAAGCCCTACGAGCAGTACTTC
-	TRBD2	TRBV19	TRBJ2-1	CASSIDKAGGSYNEQFF	TGTGCCAGTAGTATAGATAAAGCGGGGGGTTCCTACAATGAGCAGTTCTTC
-	-	TRBV11-1	TRBJ2-5	CASSLKQGQETQYF	TGTGCCAGCAGCTTAAAACAGGGCCAAGAGACCCAGTACTTC
-	-	TRBV18	TRBJ1-2	CASSPLGAVDGYTF	TGTGCCAGCTCCCCCTTAGGGGCGGTCGATGGCTACACCTTC
-	TRBD1	TRBV4-1	TRBJ1-6	CASSQVQGSYNSPLHF	TGCGCCAGCAGCCAAGTACAGGGGTCCTATAATTCACCCCTCCACTTT
-	TRBD2	TRBV5-4	TRBJ2-1	CASSQTSAFYNEQFF	TGTGCCAGCAGCCAAACTAGCGCCTTCTACAATGAGCAGTTCTTC
-	TRBD2	TRBV6-6	TRBJ2-5	CASRKRGLPEETQYF	TGTGCCAGCCGAAAACGGGGACTACCCGAAGAGACCCAGTACTTC
-	TRBD2	TRBV11-1	TRBJ2-7	CASSSRTSVFYEQYF	TGTGCCAGCAGCTCCCGGACTAGCGTGTTCTACGAGCAGTACTTC
-	-	TRBV30	TRBJ2-5	CAWSGGGGGKTQYF	TGTGCCTGGAGCGGAGGGGGGGGCGGAAAGACCCAGTACTTC
-	-	TRBV28	TRBJ2-7	CASSFPGNEQYF	TGTGCCAGCAGTTTCCCAGGGAACGAGCAGTACTTC
-	-	TRBV7-3	TRBJ1-2	CASSLTPSNYGYTF	TGTGCCAGCAGCTTAACCCCTTCTAACTATGGCTACACCTTC
-	-	TRBV12-3/TRBV12-4	TRBJ2-5	CASSLSRGETQYF	TGTGCCAGCAGTTTGTCCAGGGGAGAGACCCAGTACTTC
-	-	TRBV29-1	TRBJ2-6	CSVEGQEPRSGANVLTF	TGCAGCGTTGAAGGACAGGAGCCGCGCTCTGGGGCCAACGTCCTGACTTTC
-	-	TRBV4-2	TRBJ1-1	CASSREGGGDTEAFF	TGTGCCAGCAGTCGGGAAGGTGGGGGCGACACTGAAGCTTTCTTT
-	TRBD2	TRBV6-2/TRBV6-3	TRBJ2-7	CASSYPPGAGVGQYF	TGTGCCAGCAGTTACCCCCCCGGAGCGGGGGTGGGGCAGTACTTC
-	-	TRBV6-5	TRBJ2-5	CASSPQVEETQYF	TGTGCCAGCAGTCCCCAGGTAGAAGAGACCCAGTACTTC
-	TRBD1	TRBV5-3	TRBJ1-2	CARSSKTGGNYGYTF	TGTGCCAGAAGCTCTAAGACAGGGGGGAACTATGGCTACACCTTC
-	TRBD2	TRBV6-5	TRBJ2-7	CASSWGEGSVSYEQYF	TGTGCCAGCAGTTGGGGGGAGGGTAGTGTTTCCTACGAGCAGTACTTC
-	-	TRBV6-2/TRBV6-3	TRBJ2-1	CASSRDGGSNEQFF	TGTGCCAGCAGCCGGGACGGAGGGTCCAATGAGCAGTTCTTC
-	-	TRBV6-5	TRBJ1-2	CASSYSLIGANYGYTF	TGTGCCAGCAGTTACTCGCTGATAGGGGCTAACTATGGCTACACCTTC
-	TRBD1	TRBV28	TRBJ1-5	CASSSTGTNQPQHF	TGTGCCAGCAGTTCGACAGGGACGAATCAGCCCCAGCATTTT
-	-	TRBV5-5	TRBJ1-5	CASSLAGRNQPQHF	TGTGCCAGCAGCTTGGCAGGGCGCAATCAGCCCCAGCATTTT
-	-	TRBV4-3	TRBJ1-5	CASSQDRAGGNQPQHF	TGCGCCAGCAGCCAAGATCGGGCAGGGGGCAATCAGCCCCAGCATTTT
-	TRBD2	TRBV4-3	TRBJ2-7	CASSQDVLAGGTYEQYF	TGCGCCAGCAGCCAAGATGTCCTAGCGGGGGGGACCTACGAGCAGTACTTC
-	TRBD1	TRBV19	TRBJ1-1	CASSIPGGEGTEAFF	TGTGCCAGTAGTATCCCAGGGGGCGAGGGCACTGAAGCTTTCTTT
-	TRBD1	TRBV19	TRBJ1-1	CASISDRRNTEAFF	TGTGCCAGTATCTCGGACAGGAGGAACACTGAAGCTTTCTTT
-	-	TRBV3-1/TRBV3-2	TRBJ1-2	CASSQGTDYGYTF	TGTGCCAGCAGCCAGGGGACTGACTATGGCTACACCTTC
-	TRBD2	TRBV6-5	TRBJ2-2	CASSYGMGGTVGELFF	TGTGCCAGCAGTTACGGGATGGGGGGGACGGTCGGGGAGCTGTTTTTT
-	-	TRBV6-2/TRBV6-3	TRBJ2-7	CASSYPGSGAQGYF	TGTGCCAGCAGTTATCCGGGCTCAGGGGCCCAGGGGTACTTC
-	TRBD1	TRBV10-3	TRBJ2-7	CAISDNTGALYEQYF	TGTGCCATCAGTGATAACACAGGGGCGCTCTACGAGCAGTACTTC
-	TRBD1	TRBV19	TRBJ1-2	CASTTTGGYYGYTF	TGTGCCAGTACCACGACAGGGGGGTACTATGGCTACACCTTC
-	TRBD1	TRBV11-2	TRBJ1-3	CASSHPGQGSGNTIYF	TGTGCCAGCAGCCATCCGGGACAGGGCAGTGGAAACACCATATATTTT
-	-	TRBV27	TRBJ2-5	CASSPADRVRETQYF	TGTGCCAGCAGTCCCGCCGACAGAGTCCGGGAGACCCAGTACTTC
-	TRBD1	TRBV7-9	TRBJ2-5	CASSPRTGLQETQYF	TGTGCCAGCAGCCCCCGGACAGGACTCCAAGAGACCCAGTACTTC
-	TRBD2	TRBV18	TRBJ2-7	CASSTRQRGSYEQYF	TGTGCCAGCTCAACAAGACAGCGGGGATCCTACGAGCAGTACTTC
once	-	TRBV3-1/TRBV3-2	TRBJ2-7	CASSQVPNPSYEQYF	TGTGCCAGCAGCCAAGTCCCTAACCCCTCCTACGAGCAGTACTTC
-	-	TRBV6-5	TRBJ2-1	CASTGTKEYNEQFF	TGTGCCAGCACAGGGACAAAGGAGTACAATGAGCAGTTCTTC
-	-	TRBV29-1	TRBJ2-3	CSVRPRGADTQYF	TGCAGCGTTCGACCACGCGGAGCAGATACGCAGTATTTT